Sequencing of this TCR beta chain was carried out in a study of blood T cell repertoires in COVID-19. The V gene end was trimmed by 5 bases and the J gene end by 0 bases; junction bases not matched to a gene: 12. This CDR3 is built from 18 residues. Germline V gene sequence: CDR1 LGHDT, CDR2 YNNKEL (reference sequence). Repertoires were generated with immunoSEQ multiplex PCR, while TCRdb's copy carries only in-frame clones and drops some. Among 250,000 to 300,000 clones listed, roughly 90% were seen once. The sample consisted of peripheral blood. The clonotype originates from a woman aged 60-75 years with acute or convalescent COVID-19. The V call is TRBV3-1 (or the pseudogene TRBV3-2), the J call TRBJ1-3, with 8 bases lining up with TRBD1. The CDR3, as DNA: TGTGCCAGCAGCTTCCTTCCCGGGACAGGCCTCTCTGGAAACACCATATATTTT. Translation: CASSFLPGTGLSGNTIYF.